This T cell receptor (beta chain) is drawn from a study of identical twins. TCRdb itself ran the 5' RACE reads through MiXCR, one entry per CDR3 protein. The sample contains 500,000 or so distinct CDR3 sequences, approximately 15% of which appear only once. Regarding the study as a whole: Models predicted too little out-of-frame TCR alpha sharing in monozygotic twins.

The sample holds a few counts of this clonotype. Antigen: not known. The same data also contributed to another study, on yellow fever vaccine responses in identical twins.

The specimen sequenced was CD4+ T cells sorted from blood. The receptor comes from a woman aged 18-29 years in good health.

This chain's CDR3 is CASSIEAGVGTYEQYF. The CDR3 DNA sequence: TGTGCCAGTAGTATAGAGGCCGGCGTAGGGACCTACGAGCAGTACTTC. V and J are TRBV19 and TRBJ2-7; the D is unclear. The CDR3 sequence is 16 residues long. Germline V lookup: CDR1 LNHDA, CDR2 SQIVND (reference sequence). Deletions cut 0 bases from V and 2 bases from J, with 14 bases between.